A selection of T cell receptor beta chains follows, all from one sample in a study of blood T cell repertoires in COVID-19. The data were produced by immunoSEQ multiplex PCR, yet TCRdb's version contains in-frame clones alone and is incomplete. This sample has some 180,000 clones, with roughly 88% found just once. Sequenced sample: peripheral blood. These TCRs come from a woman aged 40-49 years with COVID-19, enrolled during active disease. The CDR3 runs from the conserved cysteine through the conserved F or W. The D gene is left open where the match is weak. The size of a clone is reported for some rows only, either as once, few or many, or as a class for expanded clones.

TRBJ1-2	TRBD1	TRBV3-1/TRBV3-2	.	TGTGCCAGCAGCCCATGGACAGGGGGCGACTATGGCTACACCTTC	CASSPWTGGDYGYTF
TRBJ1-1	.	TRBV18	.	TGTGCCAGCTCACCAACGGGGGGTAACACTGAAGCTTTCTTT	CASSPTGGNTEAFF
TRBJ1-6	.	TRBV29-1	.	TGCAGCGTTGCCTCTAATTCACCCCTCCACTTT	CSVASNSPLHF
TRBJ1-2	TRBD1	TRBV19	once	TGTGCCAGTAGTAGGGGTGCCGGGACAGAAAACGGCTACACCTTC	CASSRGAGTENGYTF
TRBJ1-3	.	TRBV19	.	TGTGCCAGTAGTCCACAAACGACAGGTATCGCCGGAATGGACACCATATATTTT	CASSPQTTGIAGMDTIYF
TRBJ2-7	.	TRBV6-2/TRBV6-3	.	TGTGCCAGCAGTCTTCGACGGGGTTCATACGAGCAGTACTTC	CASSLRRGSYEQYF
TRBJ1-2	.	TRBV4-1	.	TGCGCCAGCAGCCAAGGGGGGGGAATGGACACCTTC	CASSQGGGMDTF
TRBJ2-7	.	TRBV3-1/TRBV3-2	.	TGTGCCAGCTCACTCAATCGGGGTTCTGCCTACGAGCAGTACTTC	CASSLNRGSAYEQYF
TRBJ2-3	.	TRBV28	.	TGTGCCAGCAATCTCCAGGGGAGGGGCACAGATACGCAGTATTTT	CASNLQGRGTDTQYF
TRBJ1-1	.	TRBV4-1	.	TGCGCCAGCAGCTGGGGTCCCCAGGGTTTACGCACTGAAGCTTTCTTT	CASSWGPQGLRTEAFF
TRBJ1-5	.	TRBV28	.	TGTGCCAGCACCCTCCTACAGGGAAGTCAGCCCCAGCATTTT	CASTLLQGSQPQHF
TRBJ2-3	.	TRBV12-5	.	TGTGCTAGTGGTTTGCGCGGGAGCACAGATACGCAGTATTTT	CASGLRGSTDTQYF
TRBJ2-5	TRBD1	TRBV27	.	TGTGCCAGCAGTCCTCTCGACAGGGCCCAAGAGACCCAGTACTTC	CASSPLDRAQETQYF
TRBJ2-3	TRBD1	TRBV29-1	few	TGCAGCGTTGCCGCCGGGACAGGGATCCTAGATACGCAGTATTTT	CSVAAGTGILDTQYF
TRBJ1-6	.	TRBV6-1	.	TGTGCCAGCAGAGAACCGGGGAGCTCCTATAATTCACCCCTCCACTTT	CASREPGSSYNSPLHF